There are a few counts of the clone carrying this TCR beta chain. This specimen comes from a study of identical twins. TCRdb used MiXCR to reprocess the 5' RACE reads, holding one entry per CDR3 protein. The sample holds about 920,000 distinct CDR3 sequences, 10% to 15% seen once. V was clipped by 7 bases and J by 1 base, with 4 bases between them. The CDR3 is 10 amino acids. CDR1 and CDR2 from the germline V gene are DFQATT and SNEGSKA (reference sequence). A further study also used this sample, focusing on yellow fever vaccine responses in identical twins.

The TCR originated in a woman aged 18-35 years in good health. The specimen sequenced was PBMCs. The J gene is TRBJ2-5, the V gene TRBV20-1, with no clear D. As DNA, the CDR3 is TGCAGTGTTCCCCAAGAGACCCAGTACTTC. Encoded protein: CSVPQETQYF.